These 8 T cell receptor beta chains share one sample of origin, sequenced in a study of naive and memory T cell subsets. Both TRBC1 and TRBC2 were covered by a beta constant-region primer of two equimolar oligonucleotides. The ligated cDNA underwent four PCR rounds using SP2 and nested alpha and beta constant-region primers. TCRdb analysed the UMI-ligation and nested PCR reads with MiXCR anew, one entry per CDR3 protein. The sample records about 82,000 distinct CDR3 sequences, around 9% being singletons. Sequencing used naive CD8+ T cells from blood. These receptors all stem from a human donor in good health.

This clonotype was counted a few times. V usage is TRBV28 and J usage is TRBJ2-7; 13 positions agree with TRBD2. Germline V gene lookup returns CDR1 MDHEN and CDR2 SYDVKM. This CDR3 is built from 19 residues. Germline trimming cut 3 bases from V and 1 base from J; bases unmatched to any gene: 12. CDR3 in amino acids: CASSFSRTSGRGWSYEQYF. The CDR3 region has the DNA TGTGCCAGCAGTTTTTCTCGGACTAGCGGGAGAGGTTGGTCCTACGAGCAGTACTTC. Filled out from reference TRBV28 and TRBJ2-7, the complete variable domain reads DVKVTQSSRYLVKRTGEKVFLECVQDMDHENMFWYRQDPGLGLRLIYFSYDVKMKEKGDIPEGYSVSREKKERFSLILESASTNQTSMYLCASSFSRTSGRGWSYEQYFGPGTRLTVT.

This clonotype was picked up many times. The gene calls are TRBV29-1 and TRBJ2-7, with D perhaps matching TRBD1 (8 bases). The V end lost 5 bases, the J end lost 5 bases, and 31 bases lay between the germline ends. The CDR3 has 18 amino acids. Germline CDR1 is SQVTM and CDR2 is ANQGSEA. CDR3 DNA: TGCAGCGTTTTAACAGGGGGGAGAAATGGGGAGGGCCTCCACGAGCAGTACTTC. The encoded protein is CSVLTGGRNGEGLHEQYF.

This clonotype was picked up many times. The chain employs TRBV7-6 and TRBJ2-5; D gene uncertain. The CDR3 has 15 amino acids. V was clipped by 7 bases and J by 4 bases, with 19 bases between them. Germline V gene sequence: CDR1 SGHVS, CDR2 FNYEAQ. In DNA form, the CDR3 reads TGTGCCAGCATTCCTTTGGCGGTACGGTCAGAGACCCAGTACTTC. Amino acid sequence: CASIPLAVRSETQYF.

This clonotype was observed a few times. V gene TRBV7-8 combines with J gene TRBJ2-7; 8 positions agree with TRBD1. The CDR3 length is 14 residues. CDR1 is SGHVS and CDR2 is FQNEAQ in the germline V gene. Losses at the gene ends were 4 bases for V and 4 bases for J; bases not matched to a gene: 6. The CDR3 here is CASSSRTGFYEQYF. The DNA for the CDR3 is TGTGCCAGCAGCTCACGGACAGGGTTTTACGAGCAGTACTTC.

This clonotype was seen a handful of times. The chain employs TRBV24-1 and TRBJ2-3; D gene unclear. CDR1 is KGHDR and CDR2 is SFDVKD in the germline V gene. Trimming left V 1 base short and J 6 bases short, with 4 bases between. This CDR3 comprises 12 residues. The DNA for the CDR3 is TGTGCCACCAGTGATTTCTCGGATACGCAGTATTTT. Amino acids: CATSDFSDTQYF.

This clonotype was detected many times. The chain couples TRBV4-3 to TRBJ2-1, with D perhaps matching TRBD2 (6 bases). Germline CDR1 and CDR2: LGHNA and YSLEER. V lost 3 bases and J 0 bases, leaving 9 bases between the germline ends. CDR3 length: 15 residues. CDR3 sequence: CASSHSGSSYNEQFF. The CDR3 nucleotides are TGCGCCAGCAGCCACTCCGGGAGCTCCTACAATGAGCAGTTCTTC.

The chain links TRBV5-4 to TRBJ2-6, with TRBD1 identical over 8 bases. V dropped 0 bases and J dropped 2; count of bases not matched to a gene: 10. Germline-derived CDR1 and CDR2 are SGHNT and YYREEE (reference sequence). The CDR3 totals 19 residues. The CDR3 nucleotides read TGTGCCAGCAGCTTGGCCCCGGGACAGGTAGGGACTGGGGCCAACGTCCTGACTTTC. This gives the protein CASSLAPGQVGTGANVLTF.

The chain links TRBV29-1 to TRBJ1-2; no reliable D call. In germline, CDR1 is SQVTM, CDR2 ANQGSEA. Trimming stripped 5 bases from V and 6 bases from J, with 13 bases between. There are 12 residues in the CDR3. The CDR3, as DNA: TGCAGCGTTCGCGATAGGGAGGATGGCTACACCTTC. Protein sequence: CSVRDREDGYTF.